The clone carrying this TCR beta chain was counted only a few times. Its antigen is still unknown. The CDR3 runs to 17 residues. J was trimmed by 2 bases and V by 4 bases; bases with no gene match: 10. The germline gives CDR1 MDHEN, CDR2 SYDVKM. These data belong to a study of regulatory T cells in long-lasting Graves disease. Whole-study context: Persistence in Graves' disease required over 5 years of antithyroid drugs plus positive TSH receptor antibodies. Study-wide results and caveats: When disease was persistent, TRBV28, TRBJ1-2 and TRBJ2-5 were the favored segments.

Time point defined: persistent/refractory GD, antithyroid drugs over 5 years with positive TRAb. The authors made the TCR library using RNA they extracted from PBMCs. An endocrinology department in Xi'an, China, recruited the patients. Combining iRepertoire HTBI primers with Arm-PCR of CDR3 regions, the authors built TCR beta libraries. One entry per CDR3 protein results from TCRdb running MiXCR on the multiplex PCR reads. The table has a few hundred thousand distinct CDR3 sequences, about a quarter seen once. This TCR was recovered from a female donor with Graves disease. The gene calls are TRBV28 and TRBJ2-7; 11 bases fit TRBD2. The material sequenced was peripheral blood mononuclear cells (PBMCs), taken when the disease was refractory, from a patient treated with antithyroid drugs. CDR3 region: CASSWIPGTSGTYEQYF. In nucleotides, the CDR3 is TGTGCCAGCAGTTGGATACCCGGGACTAGCGGTACCTACGAGCAGTACTTC.